This T cell receptor beta chain was sequenced in a study of blood T cells in healthy people across ages. Per the germline V gene, CDR1 is SGHTA and CDR2 is FQGNSA. CDR3 size: 12 residues. Through a sample-barcoded 5' primer and a J-beta primer mix, a second PCR was run for roughly 6 to 12 cycles. TCRdb re-derived calls from the 5' RACE reads in MiXCR, one entry per CDR3 protein. Of some 900,000 distinct CDR3 sequences detected, roughly 52% appear once; the ten largest clones hold 13%. This TCR was recovered from a man aged 25 to 40 in good health. This chain connects TRBV7-2 to TRBJ2-1; D is perhaps TRBD2 (6 bases). The DNA end is more similar to TRBJ2-7, so the J call may be wrong. The source material was blood. CDR3 loop: CASSGGGDEQYF. The CDR3 nucleotides read TGTGCCAGCAGCGGCGGAGGGGACGAGCAGTACTTC.